This TCR beta chain was obtained from a study of T cells after yellow fever vaccination. Findings and caveats of the study: Reappearance after the booster was observed for most primary-vaccination clones (around 96% CD4, more than 70% CD8). CD4 and CD8 compartments shared a small share of clonotypes, likely from convergent recombination.

This CDR3 spans 15 amino acids. The V gene lost 7 bases and the J gene lost 6 bases, with 16 bases spanning the gap. Germline V gene sequence: CDR1 SGHAT, CDR2 FQNNGV. There are many counts of this clonotype. Its antigen is unidentified. Generation of TCR cDNA used 5'RACE template switching (which added a universal primer site and UMIs). Each CDR3 protein is one row after TCRdb ran MiXCR on the 5' RACE reads. The table has some 240,000 distinct CDR3 sequences, approximately 3.2% seen once. The source is a young man who received the YFV17D yellow fever vaccine. The specimen comprised CD4+ T cells sorted from PBMCs, sampled 10 days after the yellow fever booster vaccination. The J gene is TRBJ1-6, the V gene TRBV11-2; TRBD1 might be the D (5 bases). Here the CDR3 reads CASTPQLTANSPLHF. CDR3 DNA: TGTGCCAGCACCCCCCAACTGACAGCTAATTCACCCCTCCACTTT.